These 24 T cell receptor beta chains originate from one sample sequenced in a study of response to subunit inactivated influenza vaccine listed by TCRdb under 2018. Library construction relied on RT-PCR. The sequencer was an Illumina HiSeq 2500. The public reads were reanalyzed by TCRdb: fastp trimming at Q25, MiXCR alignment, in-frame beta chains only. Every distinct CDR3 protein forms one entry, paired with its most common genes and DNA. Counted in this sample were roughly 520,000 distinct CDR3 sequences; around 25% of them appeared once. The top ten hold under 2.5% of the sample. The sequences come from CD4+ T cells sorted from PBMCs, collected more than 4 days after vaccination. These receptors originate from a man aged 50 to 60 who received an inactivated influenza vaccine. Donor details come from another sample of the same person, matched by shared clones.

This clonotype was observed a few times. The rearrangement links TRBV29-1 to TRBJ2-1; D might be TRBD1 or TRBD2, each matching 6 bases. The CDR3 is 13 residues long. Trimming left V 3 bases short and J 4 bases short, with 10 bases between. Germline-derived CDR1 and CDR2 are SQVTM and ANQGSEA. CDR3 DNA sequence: TGCAGCGTTGAGGAGGGACATTACAATGAGCAGTTCTTC. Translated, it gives CSVEEGHYNEQFF.

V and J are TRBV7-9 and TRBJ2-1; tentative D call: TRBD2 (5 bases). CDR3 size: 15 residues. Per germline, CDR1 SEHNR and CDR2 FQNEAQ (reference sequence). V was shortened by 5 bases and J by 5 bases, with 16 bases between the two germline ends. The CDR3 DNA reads TGTGCCAGCAGCCCTAGCACGTTATCCGACAATGAGCAGTTCTTC. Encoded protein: CASSPSTLSDNEQFF.

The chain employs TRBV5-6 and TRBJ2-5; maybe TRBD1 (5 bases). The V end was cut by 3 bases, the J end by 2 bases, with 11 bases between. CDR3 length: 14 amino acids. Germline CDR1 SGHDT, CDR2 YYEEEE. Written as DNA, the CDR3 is TGTGCCAGCAGCTCCGGTGACAGTCAAGAGACCCAGTACTTC. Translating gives CASSSGDSQETQYF.

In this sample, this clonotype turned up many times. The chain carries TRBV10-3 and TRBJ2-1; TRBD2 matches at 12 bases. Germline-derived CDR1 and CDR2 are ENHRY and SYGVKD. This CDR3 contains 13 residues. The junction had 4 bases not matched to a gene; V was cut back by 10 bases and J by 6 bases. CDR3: CATLAGGGNEQFF. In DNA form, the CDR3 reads TGTGCCACCCTAGCGGGGGGGGGCAATGAGCAGTTCTTC.

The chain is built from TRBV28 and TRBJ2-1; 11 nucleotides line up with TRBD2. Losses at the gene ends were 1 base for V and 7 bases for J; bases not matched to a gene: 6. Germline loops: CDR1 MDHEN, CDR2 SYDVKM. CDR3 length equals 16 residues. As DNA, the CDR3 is TGTGCCAGCAGTTTATTGGGTAGCGGGAGGGCTAATGAGCAGTTCTTC. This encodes CASSLLGSGRANEQFF.

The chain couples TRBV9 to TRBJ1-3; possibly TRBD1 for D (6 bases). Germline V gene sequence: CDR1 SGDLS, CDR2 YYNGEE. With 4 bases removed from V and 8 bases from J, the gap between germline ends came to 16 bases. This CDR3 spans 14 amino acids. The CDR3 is CASSPTQKGDTIYF. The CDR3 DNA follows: TGTGCCAGCAGCCCGACGCAAAAGGGGGACACCATATATTTT.

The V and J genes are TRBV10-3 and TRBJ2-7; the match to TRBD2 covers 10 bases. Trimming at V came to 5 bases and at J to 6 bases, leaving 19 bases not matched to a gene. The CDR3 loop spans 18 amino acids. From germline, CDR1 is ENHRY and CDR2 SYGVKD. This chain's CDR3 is CAISSSLGLAEVVGEQYF. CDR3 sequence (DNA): TGTGCCATCAGTTCCTCACTTGGACTAGCGGAAGTGGTGGGCGAGCAGTACTTC.

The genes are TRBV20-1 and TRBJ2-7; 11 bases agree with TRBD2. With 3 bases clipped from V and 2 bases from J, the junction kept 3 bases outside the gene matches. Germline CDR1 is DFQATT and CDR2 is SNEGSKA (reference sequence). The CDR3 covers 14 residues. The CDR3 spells CSASSGRGTYEQYF. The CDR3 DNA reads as TGCAGTGCTAGTAGCGGGAGGGGAACCTACGAGCAGTACTTC.

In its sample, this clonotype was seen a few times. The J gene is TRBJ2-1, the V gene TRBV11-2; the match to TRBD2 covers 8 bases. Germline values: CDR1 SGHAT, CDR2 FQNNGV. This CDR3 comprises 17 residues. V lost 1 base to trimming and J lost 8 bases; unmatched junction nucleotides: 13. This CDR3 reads CASSLVAPRAGDDEQFF. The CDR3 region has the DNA TGTGCCAGCAGCTTAGTGGCCCCTCGAGCGGGGGATGATGAGCAGTTCTTC.

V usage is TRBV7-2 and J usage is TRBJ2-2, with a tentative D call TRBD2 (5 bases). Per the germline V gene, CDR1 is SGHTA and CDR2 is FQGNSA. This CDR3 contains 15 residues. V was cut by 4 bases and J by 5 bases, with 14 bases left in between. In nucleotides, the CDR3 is TGTGCCAGCAGCTATCAAAAAACGGGGACCGGGGAGCTGTTTTTT. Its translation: CASSYQKTGTGELFF.

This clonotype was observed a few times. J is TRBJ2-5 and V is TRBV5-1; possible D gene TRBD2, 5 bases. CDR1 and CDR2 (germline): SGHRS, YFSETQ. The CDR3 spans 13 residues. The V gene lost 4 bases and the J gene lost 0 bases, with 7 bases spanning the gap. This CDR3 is CASSGGYQETQYF. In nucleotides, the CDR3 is TGCGCCAGCAGCGGCGGGTACCAAGAGACCCAGTACTTC.

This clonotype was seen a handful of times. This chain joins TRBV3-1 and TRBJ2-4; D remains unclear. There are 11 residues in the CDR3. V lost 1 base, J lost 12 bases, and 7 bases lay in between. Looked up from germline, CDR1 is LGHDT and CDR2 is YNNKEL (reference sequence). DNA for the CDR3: TGTGCCAGCAGCCAAGTTGGCCGTCAGTACTTC. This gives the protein CASSQVGRQYF.

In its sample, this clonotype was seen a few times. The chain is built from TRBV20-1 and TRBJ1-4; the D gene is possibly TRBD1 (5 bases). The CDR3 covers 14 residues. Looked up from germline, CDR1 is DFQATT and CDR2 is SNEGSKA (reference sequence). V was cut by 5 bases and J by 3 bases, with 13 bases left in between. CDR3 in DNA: TGCAGTGCTCCGCGGGGAGGGGCTAATGAAAAACTGTTTTTT. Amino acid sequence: CSAPRGGANEKLFF.

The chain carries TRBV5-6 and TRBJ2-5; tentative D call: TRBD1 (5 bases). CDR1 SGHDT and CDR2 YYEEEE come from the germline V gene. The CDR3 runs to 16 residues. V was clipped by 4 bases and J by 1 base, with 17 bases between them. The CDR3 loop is CASSLEPTAPQETQYF. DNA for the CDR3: TGTGCCAGCAGCCTTGAACCGACAGCGCCCCAAGAGACCCAGTACTTC.

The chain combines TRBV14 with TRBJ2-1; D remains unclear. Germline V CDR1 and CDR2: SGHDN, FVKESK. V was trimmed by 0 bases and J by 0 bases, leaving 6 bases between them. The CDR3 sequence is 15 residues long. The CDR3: CASSQDPGSYNEQFF. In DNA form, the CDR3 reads TGTGCCAGCAGCCAAGACCCAGGCTCCTACAATGAGCAGTTCTTC.

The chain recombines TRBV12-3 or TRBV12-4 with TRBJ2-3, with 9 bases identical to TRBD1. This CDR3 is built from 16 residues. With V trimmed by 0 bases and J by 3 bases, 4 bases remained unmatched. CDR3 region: CASSLAGQGWTDTQYF. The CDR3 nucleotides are TGTGCCAGCAGTTTAGCCGGACAGGGGTGGACAGATACGCAGTATTTT.

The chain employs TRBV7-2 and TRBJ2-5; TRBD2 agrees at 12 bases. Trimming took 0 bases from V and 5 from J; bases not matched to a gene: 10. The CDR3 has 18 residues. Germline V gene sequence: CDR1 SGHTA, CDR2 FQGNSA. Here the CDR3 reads CASSLAGLRTSGMETQYF. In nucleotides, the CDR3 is TGTGCCAGCAGCTTAGCCGGGTTGAGGACTAGCGGGATGGAGACCCAGTACTTC. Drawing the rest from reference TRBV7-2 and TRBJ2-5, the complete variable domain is GAGVSQSPSNKVTEKGKDVELRCDPISGHTALYWYRQSLGQGLEFLIYFQGNSAPDKSGLPSDRFSAERTGGSVSTLTIQRTQQEDSAVYLCASSLAGLRTSGMETQYFGPGTRLLVL.

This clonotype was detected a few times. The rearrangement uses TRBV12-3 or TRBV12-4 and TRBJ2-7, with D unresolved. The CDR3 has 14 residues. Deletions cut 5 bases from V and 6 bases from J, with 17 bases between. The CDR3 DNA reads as TGTGCCAGCAGTCCTCCGGGTTCCAGTCTCGAGCAGTACTTC. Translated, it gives CASSPPGSSLEQYF.

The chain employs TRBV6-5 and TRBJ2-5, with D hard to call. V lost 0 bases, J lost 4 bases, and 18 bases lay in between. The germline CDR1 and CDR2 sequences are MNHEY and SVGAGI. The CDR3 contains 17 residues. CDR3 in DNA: TGTGCCAGCAGTTACTCTGGTCGGTCAGGCGGTAGAGAGACCCAGTACTTC. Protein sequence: CASSYSGRSGGRETQYF.

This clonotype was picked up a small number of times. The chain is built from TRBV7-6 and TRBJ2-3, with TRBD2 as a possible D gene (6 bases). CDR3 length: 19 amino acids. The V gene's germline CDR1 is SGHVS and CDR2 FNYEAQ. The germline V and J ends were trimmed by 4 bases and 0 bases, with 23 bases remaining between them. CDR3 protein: CASSSLPEGRGSSTDTQYF. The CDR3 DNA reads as TGTGCCAGCAGCTCCCTGCCGGAGGGGCGAGGATCTAGCACAGATACGCAGTATTTT.

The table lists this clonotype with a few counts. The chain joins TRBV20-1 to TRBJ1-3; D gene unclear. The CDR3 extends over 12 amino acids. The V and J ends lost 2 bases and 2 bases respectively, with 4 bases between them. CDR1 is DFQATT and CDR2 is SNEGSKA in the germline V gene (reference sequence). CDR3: CSARHPGNTIYF. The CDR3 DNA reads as TGCAGTGCTAGACATCCTGGAAACACCATATATTTT.

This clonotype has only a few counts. CDR3 DNA: TGCGCCAGCAGCTCAAGGGAGGGAAGCACTGAAGCTTTCTTT. As protein: CASSSREGSTEAFF. The chain has TRBV5-1 and TRBJ1-1; unclear D gene. Germline values: CDR1 SGHRS, CDR2 YFSETQ. The length of the CDR3 is 14 residues. V was clipped by 3 bases and J by 4 bases, with 13 bases between them.

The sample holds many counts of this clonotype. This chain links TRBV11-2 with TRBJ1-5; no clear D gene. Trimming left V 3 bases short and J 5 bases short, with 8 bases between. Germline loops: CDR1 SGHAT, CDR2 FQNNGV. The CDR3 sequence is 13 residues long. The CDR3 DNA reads TGTGCCAGCAGCTTTAATACGGATCAGCCCCAGCATTTT. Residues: CASSFNTDQPQHF.

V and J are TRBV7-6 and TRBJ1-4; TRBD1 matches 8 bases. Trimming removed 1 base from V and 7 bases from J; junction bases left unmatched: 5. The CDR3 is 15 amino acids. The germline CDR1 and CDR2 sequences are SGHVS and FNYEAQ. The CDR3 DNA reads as TGTGCCAGCAGCTTAGGGACAGGGTTGAGTGAAAAACTGTTTTTT. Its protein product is CASSLGTGLSEKLFF. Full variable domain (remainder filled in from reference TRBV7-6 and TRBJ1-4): GAGVSQSPRYKVTKRGQDVALRCDPISGHVSLYWYRQALGQGPEFLTYFNYEAQQDKSGLPNDRFSAERPEGSISTLTIQRTEQRDSAMYRCASSLGTGLSEKLFFGSGTQLSVL.